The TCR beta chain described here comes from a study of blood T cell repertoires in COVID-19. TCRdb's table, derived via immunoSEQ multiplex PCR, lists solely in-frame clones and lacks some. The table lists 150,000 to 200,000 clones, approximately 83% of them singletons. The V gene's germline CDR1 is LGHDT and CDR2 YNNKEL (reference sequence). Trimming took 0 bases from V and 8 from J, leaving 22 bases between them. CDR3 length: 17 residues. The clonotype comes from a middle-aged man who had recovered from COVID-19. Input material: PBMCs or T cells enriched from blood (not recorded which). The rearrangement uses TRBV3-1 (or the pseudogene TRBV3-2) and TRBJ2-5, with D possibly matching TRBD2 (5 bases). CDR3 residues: CASSQEDSRMYYATQYF. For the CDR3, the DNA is TGTGCCAGCAGCCAAGAGGACTCCCGAATGTATTATGCAACCCAGTACTTC.